This T cell receptor beta chain was recorded in a study of breast tumors, draining lymph nodes, adjacent tissues. Study-level points and caveats: Tumor repertoires ranked between lymph nodes and nontumor tissue in diversity, with V and J gene preferences. Compared with basal-like, luminal-like tumors shared significantly more repertoire with nontumor tissue. The data were judged consistent with most tumor T cells coming from lymph node and expanding in tumor.

The CDR3 length is 13 residues. The germline V gene encodes CDR1 SGHTA and CDR2 FQGNSA. Trimming removed 4 bases at V and 5 bases at J, with 12 bases between. Using its own MiXCR run on the multiplex PCR reads, TCRdb lists one record per CDR3 protein. The sample contains about 63,000 distinct CDR3 sequences, 57% of which appear only once. This clonotype was found many times. What it binds is not known. This chain uses TRBV7-2 with TRBJ2-7, with D possibly TRBD2 on 6 matching bases. The sequence was obtained from a female donor with breast cancer. Some clones in this sample may be carry-over from other donors' samples. The sample consisted of breast tumor tissue. The CDR3 is CASSSGRRNEQYF. The CDR3 DNA sequence: TGTGCCAGCAGCTCCGGGAGAAGAAACGAGCAGTACTTC.